These T cell receptor beta chains were read from a single sample in a study of sequential checkpoint blockade in melanoma. Here immunoSEQ multiplex PCR was the method, and the copy in TCRdb shows in-frame clones only, minus some. The sample yields around 19,000 clones, about two thirds seen once. Sequenced here: CD8+ T cells sorted from blood (inferred from file names), sampled from a patient given nivolumab and ipilimumab in sequence. These receptors were obtained from a human donor with melanoma. Both conserved end residues are part of each CDR3. The D gene is left open where the match is weak. Clone sizes are given selectively: once, few, many, or a class where the clone is expanded.

v_call,clone_size,d_call,j_call,cdr3_aa,cdr3_nt
TRBV6-5,NA,TRBD1,TRBJ1-4,CASSYSDRVGEKLFF,TGTGCCAGCAGTTACTCGGACAGGGTGGGCGAAAAACTGTTTTTT
TRBV4-1,once,NA,TRBJ2-7,CASSDTGSGHEQYF,TGCGCCAGCAGCGATACAGGGTCCGGACACGAGCAGTACTTC
TRBV7-9,once,TRBD1,TRBJ1-1,CASSSPPPGQGWTEAFF,TGTGCCAGCAGCTCCCCGCCGCCGGGACAGGGGTGGACTGAAGCTTTCTTT
TRBV2,NA,TRBD1,TRBJ2-7,CASSVGQGSEQYF,TGTGCCAGCAGCGTAGGACAGGGAAGCGAGCAGTACTTC
TRBV27,NA,NA,TRBJ1-2,CASSSGQHYGYTF,TGTGCCAGCAGTTCCGGACAGCACTATGGCTACACCTTC
TRBV9,few,TRBD1,TRBJ1-3,CASSQRTGEDTIYF,TGTGCCAGCAGCCAACGGACAGGGGAAGACACCATATATTTT
TRBV5-6,NA,TRBD2,TRBJ2-7,CASSSGRASGYEQYF,TGTGCCAGCAGCTCAGGTAGGGCTAGCGGCTACGAGCAGTACTTC
TRBV6-5,few,NA,TRBJ2-7,CASTRDTYEQYF,TGTGCCAGCACTAGGGACACCTACGAGCAGTACTTC
TRBV6-5,NA,NA,TRBJ1-1,CASSPGDEAFF,TGTGCCAGCAGCCCGGGAGATGAAGCTTTCTTT
TRBV25-1,NA,TRBD1,TRBJ2-7,CASSERDRSYEQYF,TGTGCCAGCAGTGAACGGGACAGGTCCTACGAGCAGTACTTC
TRBV13,few,NA,TRBJ1-2,CASSSVLELANYGYTF,TGTGCCAGCAGCTCCGTACTGGAGTTAGCTAACTATGGCTACACCTTC
TRBV5-6,NA,NA,TRBJ1-1,CASSLQGSTEAFF,TGTGCCAGCAGCTTGCAGGGGAGCACTGAAGCTTTCTTT
TRBV9,many,TRBD1,TRBJ2-7,CASSPAPGQYEQYF,TGTGCCAGCAGCCCAGCCCCGGGACAGTACGAGCAGTACTTC
TRBV6-1,few,TRBD1,TRBJ2-7,CASSEALGQGAEQYF,TGTGCCAGCAGTGAAGCGCTGGGACAGGGGGCCGAGCAGTACTTC
TRBV6-5,once,NA,TRBJ1-1,CASSYTGMTEAFF,TGTGCCAGCAGTTACACAGGGATGACTGAAGCTTTCTTT
TRBV2,NA,NA,TRBJ2-3,CASSRGISEADTQYF,TGTGCCAGCAGTCGGGGGATAAGTGAAGCAGATACGCAGTATTTT
TRBV21-1,NA,NA,TRBJ1-5,CASSKQDSHSNQPQHF,TGTGCCAGCAGCAAGCAGGACAGCCATAGCAATCAGCCCCAGCATTTT
TRBV6-6,NA,TRBD1,TRBJ1-2,CASRRQGYGYTF,TGTGCCAGCAGACGACAGGGTTATGGCTACACCTTC
TRBV19,NA,NA,TRBJ1-6,CASKEGPSYNSPLHF,TGTGCCAGTAAGGAGGGACCCTCCTATAATTCACCCCTCCACTTT
TRBV5-8,medium-sized,NA,TRBJ1-4,CASSPRVGYLLTNEKLFF,TGTGCCAGCAGCCCGAGGGTGGGATACCTTCTAACTAATGAAAAACTGTTTTTT
TRBV5-8,NA,NA,TRBJ1-5,CASSQNQPQHF,TGTGCCAGCAGCCAAAATCAGCCCCAGCATTTT
TRBV19,few,TRBD1,TRBJ2-7,CASSIVGTGNYEQYF,TGTGCCAGTAGTATAGTGGGGACAGGGAACTACGAGCAGTACTTC
TRBV27,NA,NA,TRBJ2-7,CASSFQQGSYEQYF,TGTGCCAGCAGTTTCCAGCAGGGGAGTTACGAGCAGTACTTC